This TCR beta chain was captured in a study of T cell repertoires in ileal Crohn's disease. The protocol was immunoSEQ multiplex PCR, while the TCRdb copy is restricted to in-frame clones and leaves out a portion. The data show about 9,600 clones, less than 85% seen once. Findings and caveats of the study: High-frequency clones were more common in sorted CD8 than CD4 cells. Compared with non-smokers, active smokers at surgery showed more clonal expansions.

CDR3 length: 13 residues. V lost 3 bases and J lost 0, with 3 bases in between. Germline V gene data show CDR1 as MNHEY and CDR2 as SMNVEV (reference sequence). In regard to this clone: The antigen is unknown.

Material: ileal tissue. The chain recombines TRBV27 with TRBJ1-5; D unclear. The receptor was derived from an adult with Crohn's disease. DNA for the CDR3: TGTGCCAGCAGTTTCAATAGCAATCAGCCCCAGCATTTT. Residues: CASSFNSNQPQHF.